Described below is a single T cell receptor (beta chain) sequence and its context. This CDR3 is built from 15 residues. V lost 2 bases and J lost 0; bases outside the gene matches: 3. From germline, CDR1 is SEHNR and CDR2 FQNEAQ (reference sequence). These data come from a study of blood T cell repertoires in COVID-19. The assay was immunoSEQ multiplex PCR, and TCRdb's table has in-frame clones only and misses some. The data contain over 100,000 clones, about 85% of them singletons. The chain joins TRBV7-9 to TRBJ2-7, with TRBD1 identical over 8 bases. Sequencing input: peripheral blood. The clonotype originates from a man between 35 and 55 years old with acute or convalescent COVID-19. CDR3 nucleotides: TGTGCCAGCAGCTTACACGGGACAGGCTCCTACGAGCAGTACTTC. Protein product: CASSLHGTGSYEQYF.